This TCR beta chain is drawn from a study of tumor-infiltrating lymphocytes in primary liver carcinoma. On the study more broadly: Spanning 4.2 to 10 cm, the tumors were T1-T3 N0M0. Study-wide results and caveats: For tumor-adjacent and tumor-blood pairs, overlap was less than that seen for tumor region pairs.

Production of TCR beta cDNA used around 0.45 ug total RNA together with a constant-region primer. Three nested multiplex PCR rounds of slightly modified ARM-PCR generated TCR beta libraries. TRBV1-TRBV30 forward primers and a C-beta reverse primer were used in the first two PCR rounds, which each ran for around 11 cycles. TCRdb itself ran the multiplex PCR reads through MiXCR, one entry per CDR3 protein. The sample includes some 46,000 distinct CDR3 sequences, roughly 75% seen only once; the top ten take around 40%. Comments on this clonotype: Its antigen is unidentified. A junction boundary mismatches the germline segment, possibly from a read error.

Bulk tissue was left unsorted, and RNA and DNA were co-extracted from about 20-30 mg of it. Subjects presented with primary liver carcinoma managed by surgical resection. There were only treatment-naive patients, all with chronic HBV infection. Germline V CDR1 and CDR2: ENHRY, SYGVKD. CDR3 length equals 16 residues. Sample: tumor-adjacent normal liver tissue. This rearrangement joins TRBV10-3 to TRBJ1-5; unclear D gene. The clonotype was recovered from a woman aged 25 to 39 with primary liver carcinoma and hepatitis B virus infection. The CDR3 sequence: CAISESKGELNQPQHF. Here the CDR3 DNA reads TGTGCCATCAGTGAGTCGAAGGGAGAGCTCAATCAGCCACAGCATTTT.